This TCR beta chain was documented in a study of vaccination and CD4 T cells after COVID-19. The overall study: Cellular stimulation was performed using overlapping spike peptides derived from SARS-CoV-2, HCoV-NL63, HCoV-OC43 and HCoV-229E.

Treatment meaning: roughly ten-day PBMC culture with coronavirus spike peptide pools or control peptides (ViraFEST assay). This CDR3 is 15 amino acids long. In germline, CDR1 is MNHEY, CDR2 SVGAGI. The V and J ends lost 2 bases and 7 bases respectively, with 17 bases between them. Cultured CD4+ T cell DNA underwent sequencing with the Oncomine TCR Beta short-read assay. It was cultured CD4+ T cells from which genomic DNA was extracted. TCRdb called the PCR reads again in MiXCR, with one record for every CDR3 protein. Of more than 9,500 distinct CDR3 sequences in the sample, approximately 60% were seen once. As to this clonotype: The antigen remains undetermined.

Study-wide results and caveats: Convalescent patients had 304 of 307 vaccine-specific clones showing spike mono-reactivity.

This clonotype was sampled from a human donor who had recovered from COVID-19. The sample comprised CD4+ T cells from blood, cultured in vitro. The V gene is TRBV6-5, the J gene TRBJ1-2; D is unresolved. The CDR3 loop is CASSYVPRDFGGYTF. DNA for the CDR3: TGTGCCAGCAGTTACGTCCCACGAGACTTCGGTGGCTACACCTTC.